These 30 T cell receptor beta chains came from one sample sequenced in a study of T cell changes during pregnancy in multiple sclerosis. TCRdb's table, derived via immunoSEQ multiplex PCR, lists solely in-frame clones and lacks some. The data hold roughly 40,000 clones, with approximately 80% observed a single time. The sample was CD4+ T cells from peripheral blood mononuclear cells, taken before pregnancy. Receptors were obtained from a female donor with multiple sclerosis, enrolled in a pregnancy study.

This chain joins TRBV7-2 and TRBJ1-2; D uncertain. The CDR3 consists of 15 residues. Germline CDR1 SGHTA, CDR2 FQGNSA. V was cut by 1 base and J by 4 bases, with 13 bases left in between. CDR3 nucleotide sequence: TGTGCCAGCAGCTTAGGGCAGCCCTCGGGCTATGGCTACACCTTC. Translating it yields CASSLGQPSGYGYTF.

Written as DNA, the CDR3 is TGCGCCAGCAGCCAGCAGACAGGGCAAGAGACCCAGTACTTC. It encodes CASSQQTGQETQYF. The chain uses TRBV5-1 and TRBJ2-5; 7 bases match TRBD1. Germline loops: CDR1 SGHRS, CDR2 YFSETQ. CDR3 length equals 14 residues. J gave up 2 bases and V 4 bases, and 5 bases lay outside the gene matches.

The chain carries TRBV5-4 and TRBJ1-2, with 7 bases aligning to TRBD1. Germline assignment: CDR1 SGHNT and CDR2 YYREEE (reference sequence). This CDR3 is 15 amino acids long. With 5 bases clipped from V and 5 bases from J, the junction kept 12 bases outside the gene matches. CDR3 loop: CASRNRDRLTYGYTF. In DNA form, the CDR3 reads TGTGCCAGCAGGAACCGGGACAGACTCACTTATGGCTACACCTTC.

This clone was observed once. The chain uses TRBV6-1 and TRBJ1-5, with 7 bases aligning to TRBD1. Germline assignment: CDR1 MNHNS and CDR2 SASEGT. The length of the CDR3 is 15 residues. V lost 4 bases, J lost 2 bases, and 5 bases stayed unmatched. The CDR3 here is CASSALTGGNQPQHF. The CDR3 nucleotides are TGTGCCAGCAGTGCCCTCACAGGGGGCAATCAGCCCCAGCATTTT.

This clone was counted once. This chain links TRBV5-1 with TRBJ2-7, with 7 positions matching TRBD1. J lost 4 bases, V lost 6 bases, and 7 bases had no gene match. This CDR3 has 13 residues. The V gene's germline CDR1 is SGHRS and CDR2 YFSETQ. CDR3 in DNA: TGCGCCAGCACCCAGGGGGATCGATACGAGCAGTACTTC. It specifies CASTQGDRYEQYF.

This rearrangement joins TRBV19 to TRBJ1-1; D ambiguous. The V end lost 7 bases, the J end lost 6 bases, and 24 bases lay between the germline ends. This CDR3 comprises 16 residues. Germline values: CDR1 LNHDA, CDR2 SQIVND (reference sequence). The CDR3 spells CASTYSRLTTHAEAFF. CDR3 DNA sequence: TGTGCCAGTACTTATTCCCGACTCACGACCCACGCTGAAGCTTTCTTT.

The chain is built from TRBV27 and TRBJ1-3; D not certain. The CDR3 is 15 residues long. V gave up 7 bases and J gave up 0 bases, with 13 bases separating them. Germline CDR1 and CDR2: MNHEY and SMNVEV (reference sequence). This chain's CDR3 is CASNKGDYSGNTIYF. In DNA, the CDR3 is TGTGCCAGCAATAAGGGTGACTACTCTGGAAACACCATATATTTT.

The rearrangement uses TRBV4-2 and TRBJ2-2; 10 bases agree with TRBD2. Germline-derived CDR1 and CDR2 are LGHNA and YNFKEQ. This CDR3 is 17 amino acids long. Trimming took 4 bases from V and 5 from J; bases not matched to a gene: 10. CDR3: CASSRKTSGGATGELFF. The CDR3 nucleotides are TGTGCCAGCAGCCGGAAGACGAGCGGGGGGGCTACCGGGGAGCTGTTTTTT.

This clone turned up a few times. The chain is built from TRBV19 and TRBJ1-1; 9 bases agree with TRBD1. The CDR3 totals 14 residues. Trimming took 5 bases from V and 5 from J; bases not matched to a gene: 6. Germline lookup yields CDR1 LNHDA and CDR2 SQIVND (reference sequence). CDR3 protein: CASSLGQGFTEAFF. CDR3 coding DNA: TGTGCCAGTAGTTTAGGACAGGGGTTTACTGAAGCTTTCTTT.

The chain joins TRBV5-1 to TRBJ2-7; the D is unclear. Trimming removed 2 bases from V and 12 bases from J, with 9 bases in between. This CDR3 has 10 residues. Germline CDR1 and CDR2: SGHRS and YFSETQ. CDR3 in DNA: TGCGCCAGCAGCTTTGGGTACAGGTACTTC. This encodes CASSFGYRYF.

The gene calls are TRBV19 and TRBJ1-1; D possibly corresponds to TRBD1 (5 bases). In germline, CDR1 is LNHDA, CDR2 SQIVND (reference sequence). This CDR3 has 13 amino acids. V lost 5 bases to trimming and J lost 6 bases, with 13 bases between them. The CDR3 DNA follows: TGTGCCAGTAGTGTCGCTGGGGGGTCTGAAGCTTTCTTT. Translating it yields CASSVAGGSEAFF.

This clone counts as medium-sized (0.01 to 0.1%). The chain employs TRBV9 and TRBJ2-3; D is possibly TRBD1 (5 bases). Trimming left V 0 bases short and J 2 bases short, with 19 bases between. This CDR3 is built from 18 residues. Germline-derived CDR1 and CDR2 are SGDLS and YYNGEE. This CDR3 is CASSVVLGRDPLTDTQYF. CDR3 coding DNA: TGTGCCAGCAGCGTAGTTTTGGGCAGGGATCCTCTCACAGATACGCAGTATTTT.

The chain links TRBV5-4 to TRBJ2-7, with a possible D match to TRBD1 (6 bases). Trimming removed 4 bases from V and 4 bases from J, with 18 bases in between. Germline CDR1 reads SGHNT; CDR2 reads YYREEE (reference sequence). CDR3 length: 15 residues. The CDR3 coding sequence is TGTGCCAGCAGCCCTTCAGTTGGGGGCGGGTACGAGCAGTACTTC. Its protein product is CASSPSVGGGYEQYF. The full variable domain, its missing parts supplied by reference TRBV5-4 and TRBJ2-7, is ETGVTQSPTHLIKTRGQQVTLRCSSQSGHNTVSWYQQALGQGPQFIFQYYREEENGRGNFPPRFSGLQFPNYSSELNVNALELDDSALYLCASSPSVGGGYEQYFGPGTRLTVT.

The chain links TRBV19 to TRBJ2-3; D is perhaps TRBD2 (5 bases). The CDR3 totals 14 residues. CDR1 is LNHDA, CDR2 SQIVND, per germline (reference sequence). Deletions cut 5 bases from V and 4 bases from J, with 13 bases between. CDR3 coding DNA: TGTGCCAGTAGTTGGGGAGCATTGGCAGATACGCAGTATTTT. Protein: CASSWGALADTQYF.

V gene TRBV6-1 combines with J gene TRBJ2-7, with D unclear. The CDR3 loop spans 11 amino acids. Germline CDR1 is MNHNS and CDR2 is SASEGT. With 6 bases removed from V and 2 bases from J, the gap between germline ends came to 5 bases. As DNA, the CDR3 is TGTGCCAGCAGAAGCGCCTACGAGCAGTACTTC. This gives the protein CASRSAYEQYF.

The CDR3 spells CASSQEVGRGAGYADTQYF. CDR3 DNA: TGCGCCAGCAGCCAAGAAGTGGGCCGCGGGGCAGGGTATGCAGATACGCAGTATTTT. V and J are TRBV4-3 and TRBJ2-3, with a tentative D call TRBD2 (6 bases). The CDR3 contains 19 residues. V was clipped by 0 bases and J by 4 bases, with 23 bases between them. CDR1 is LGHNA and CDR2 is YSLEER in the germline V gene.

The chain couples TRBV6-4 to TRBJ2-2; tentatively, D is TRBD2 (6 bases). Per germline, CDR1 MRHNA and CDR2 SNTAGT. The CDR3 covers 14 residues. Trimming removed 4 bases from V and 4 bases from J, with 10 bases in between. CDR3 in DNA: TGTGCCAGCAGTGCCCGACTAGGCACCGGGGAGCTGTTTTTT. Translation gives CASSARLGTGELFF.

V and J are TRBV30 and TRBJ2-2; a possible D gene is TRBD2 (6 bases). V gave up 5 bases and J gave up 15 bases, with 16 bases separating them. The germline V gene encodes CDR1 GTSNPN and CDR2 SVGIG (reference sequence). This CDR3 comprises 11 residues. CDR3 sequence: CAWAPGGSMFF. Here the CDR3 DNA reads TGTGCCTGGGCCCCTGGGGGGTCGATGTTTTTT.

This sequence joins TRBV6-5 and TRBJ2-1; possible D gene TRBD2, 6 bases. This CDR3 spans 15 amino acids. The V and J ends lost 8 bases and 6 bases respectively, with 20 bases between them. Germline V gives CDR1 MNHEY, CDR2 SVGAGI. DNA for the CDR3: TGTGCCAGCGGTGGGCGGGGAGGATTTATCAATGAGCAGTTCTTC. Translating gives CASGGRGGFINEQFF.

This clone was picked up a small number of times. J is TRBJ1-2 and V is TRBV11-2; D perhaps matches TRBD1 (6 bases). The germline V gene encodes CDR1 SGHAT and CDR2 FQNNGV. V was cut by 3 bases and J by 2 bases, with 7 bases left in between. This CDR3 has 13 residues. CDR3 DNA: TGTGCCAGCAGCTTGGGGACAAACTATGGCTACACCTTC. Encoded protein: CASSLGTNYGYTF.

This chain connects TRBV19 to TRBJ2-1, with TRBD1 matching 9 bases. This CDR3 comprises 14 residues. The J segment lost 0 bases and the V segment lost 6 bases, leaving 0 bases of the junction unmatched. CDR1 and CDR2 (germline): LNHDA, SQIVND (reference sequence). The CDR3 is CASRTGGSYNEQFF. The CDR3 DNA is TGTGCCAGTAGGACAGGGGGCTCCTACAATGAGCAGTTCTTC.

This chain connects TRBV29-1 to TRBJ1-5, with D possibly matching TRBD1 (6 bases). Trimming stripped 7 bases from V and 2 bases from J, with 15 bases between. The CDR3 loop spans 14 amino acids. Germline V gene sequence: CDR1 SQVTM, CDR2 ANQGSEA. The DNA for the CDR3 is TGCAGCGCGGGGTCAGGGGCAGGCAATCAGCCCCAGCATTTT. Amino acid sequence: CSAGSGAGNQPQHF.

The chain recombines TRBV30 with TRBJ2-7; the D gene is possibly TRBD2 (6 bases). The CDR3 covers 13 residues. Germline CDR1 and CDR2: GTSNPN and SVGIG (reference sequence). Trimming took off 4 bases at V and 1 base at J, with 11 bases between the two ends. The CDR3 loop is CAWTRGLSYEQYF. DNA for the CDR3: TGTGCCTGGACACGGGGACTGTCCTACGAGCAGTACTTC.

V gene TRBV7-2 combines with J gene TRBJ2-4; a weak D match, TRBD2 (5 bases). Germline V gene lookup returns CDR1 SGHTA and CDR2 FQGNSA. V gave up 7 bases and J gave up 8 bases, with 18 bases separating them. The CDR3 extends over 14 amino acids. The CDR3 DNA is TGTGCCAGCACCGAGGGCTACCATTCGGACATTCAGTACTTC. This codes for CASTEGYHSDIQYF.

The rearrangement links TRBV7-2 to TRBJ1-2, with no clear D. The CDR3 is made up of 14 amino acids. V was trimmed by 1 base and J by 4 bases, leaving 10 bases between them. Per the germline V gene, CDR1 is SGHTA and CDR2 is FQGNSA. The DNA for the CDR3 is TGTGCCAGCAGCTTAGAGGAAGCGGGCTATGGCTACACCTTC. Translation: CASSLEEAGYGYTF.

The genes are TRBV13 and TRBJ1-2, with 8 bases matching TRBD1. The trim removed 5 bases at V and 3 bases at J, leaving 11 bases unmatched. CDR1 is PRHDT, CDR2 FYEKMQ, per germline (reference sequence). CDR3 length: 16 amino acids. The CDR3 spells CASSLKQGVYHYGYTF. The DNA for the CDR3 is TGTGCCAGCAGCCTTAAACAGGGGGTTTATCACTATGGCTACACCTTC. The variable domain in full, with the rest retrieved from reference TRBV13 and TRBJ1-2, is AAGVIQSPRHLIKEKRETATLKCYPIPRHDTVYWYQQGPGQDPQFLISFYEKMQSDKGSIPDRFSAQQFSDYHSELNMSSLELGDSALYFCASSLKQGVYHYGYTFGSGTRLTVV.

The chain combines TRBV5-1 with TRBJ2-1, with a tentative D call TRBD1 (6 bases). Looked up from germline, CDR1 is SGHRS and CDR2 is YFSETQ. This CDR3 contains 14 residues. Trimming took 2 bases from V and 4 from J, leaving 10 bases between them. CDR3: CASSFGQNYNEQFF. The DNA for the CDR3 is TGCGCCAGCAGCTTCGGACAGAATTACAATGAGCAGTTCTTC.

The rearrangement links TRBV25-1 to TRBJ2-3, with 9 positions matching TRBD1. The germline V gene encodes CDR1 MGHDK and CDR2 SYGVNS. V lost 3 bases to trimming and J lost 4 bases; unmatched junction nucleotides: 11. The CDR3 totals 17 residues. DNA of the CDR3: TGTGCCAGCAGTGATGTAAAAGTGGGACAGGGCCCAGATACGCAGTATTTT. This codes for CASSDVKVGQGPDTQYF.

The count of this clone is one. V is TRBV19 and J is TRBJ2-7; D call uncertain. The CDR3 runs to 17 residues. Trimming left V 5 bases short and J 0 bases short, with 20 bases between. The germline V gene encodes CDR1 LNHDA and CDR2 SQIVND (reference sequence). This CDR3 reads CASSAHALSPLSYEQYF. Here the CDR3 DNA reads TGTGCCAGTAGTGCCCACGCCCTCTCGCCACTCTCCTACGAGCAGTACTTC.

The chain recombines TRBV2 with TRBJ1-2; D gene uncertain. The CDR3 spans 11 residues. CDR1 SNHLY and CDR2 FYNNEI come from the germline V gene. Trimming removed 5 bases at V and 6 bases at J, with 7 bases between. CDR3 residues: CASSPGDGYTF. CDR3 bases: TGTGCCAGCAGTCCCGGAGATGGCTACACCTTC.